This record looks at one TCR beta chain sequence and its context. Here immunoSEQ multiplex PCR was the method, and the copy in TCRdb shows in-frame clones only, minus some. The sample has around 270,000 clones; around 84% are singletons. This sample is drawn from a study of blood T cell repertoires in COVID-19. Study at large: Specimens from acute and convalescent COVID-19 originated in the United States, Italy and Spain. The analysed material was cDNA or gDNA that came from T cells, B-cell-depleted T cells, or PBMCs.

The CDR3 is 17 residues long. Unmatched junction bases numbered 6, after V lost 1 base and J lost 4 bases. CDR1 is SGHTA, CDR2 FQGNSA, per germline. The receptor was derived from a woman aged 55 to 70 with COVID-19, enrolled during active disease. The chain recombines TRBV7-2 with TRBJ2-1; TRBD2 matches at 11 bases. Sequencing used peripheral blood. CDR3 sequence (DNA): TGTGCCAGCAGCTTAGGGCCTAGCGGGAGGACGTACAATGAGCAGTTCTTC. Its protein is CASSLGPSGRTYNEQFF.